The rows below give T cell receptor beta chains drawn from one sample of a study of blood T cell repertoires in COVID-19. Assay: immunoSEQ multiplex PCR; the TCRdb copy retains only in-frame clones and omits some. The sample holds about 93,000 clones, approximately 86% seen once. Sequenced: peripheral blood. The receptors were gathered from a woman older than 75 with acute or convalescent COVID-19. The CDR3 runs from the conserved cysteine through the conserved F or W. The D gene is left open where the match is weak. Part of the rows lack a size; the others show once, few, many or a class for expanded clones.

abundance,d_gene,j_gene,v_gene,CDR3nt,CDR3aa
.,TRBD1,TRBJ2-7,TRBV10-3,TGTGCCATCAGTCAAGGGACAGGGGTGCACGAGCAGTACTTC,CAISQGTGVHEQYF
.,.,TRBJ1-3,TRBV5-1,TGCGCCAGCAGCACACAGGGCTCTGGAAACACCATATATTTT,CASSTQGSGNTIYF
.,.,TRBJ1-3,TRBV28,TGTGCCAGCAGTGAAGCCTCTGGAAACACCATATATTTT,CASSEASGNTIYF
once,.,TRBJ2-7,TRBV6-6,TGTGCCAGCAGTTCATACAGGAAATCCTACGAGCAGTACTTC,CASSSYRKSYEQYF
.,.,TRBJ2-1,TRBV10-3,TGTGCCGCCAGCGGCAACAATGAGCAGTTCTTC,CAASGNNEQFF
.,TRBD1,TRBJ1-2,TRBV10-3,TGTGCCATCTCCCCGGACAGGGTAAACTATGGCTACACCTTC,CAISPDRVNYGYTF
.,TRBD1,TRBJ2-3,TRBV5-1,TGCGCCAGCAACAGGTTCGGGACAGGGTTAACAGATACGCAGTATTTT,CASNRFGTGLTDTQYF
.,TRBD1,TRBJ2-7,TRBV19,TGTGCCAGTAGTAATCTTGGGGACAGGGGATACGAGCAGTACTTC,CASSNLGDRGYEQYF
.,.,TRBJ1-1,TRBV11-3,TGTGCCAGCAAGGGAGGGGTAGGGTACACTGAAGCTTTCTTT,CASKGGVGYTEAFF
.,TRBD1,TRBJ1-2,TRBV18,TGTGCCAGCTCACCGGGACAGGGGAACTCTAACTATGGCTACACCTTC,CASSPGQGNSNYGYTF
.,.,TRBJ2-1,TRBV14,TGTGCCAGCAGCCAAATTGCGGGACCGATCTACAATGAGCAGTTCTTC,CASSQIAGPIYNEQFF
.,.,TRBJ2-6,TRBV19,TGTGCCAGTAGTGATCAGTCCTCTGGGGCCAACGTCCTGACTTTC,CASSDQSSGANVLTF
.,.,TRBJ1-2,TRBV6-5,TGTGCCAGCACTTCAACAGTTGGGGGGAACTATGGCTACACCTTC,CASTSTVGGNYGYTF
.,TRBD1,TRBJ1-2,TRBV18,TGTGCCAGCTCACCTGGACAGGGAAGAAACTATGGCTACACCTTC,CASSPGQGRNYGYTF
.,.,TRBJ1-1,TRBV29-1,TGCAGCGTTGAAGTAGGGAGGAACACTGAAGCTTTCTTT,CSVEVGRNTEAFF
.,TRBD2,TRBJ2-3,TRBV5-1,TGCGCCAGCACACTCCTAGCGGGGGGCACAGATACGCAGTATTTT,CASTLLAGGTDTQYF
.,.,TRBJ1-2,TRBV24-1,TGTGCCACCAGTGATCCCTCCAGTTCTCCCTATGGCTACACCTTC,CATSDPSSSPYGYTF
.,.,TRBJ2-6,TRBV14,TGTGCCAGCAGCTTGGGACTCACCTCTGGGGCCAACGTCCTGACTTTC,CASSLGLTSGANVLTF
.,TRBD1,TRBJ2-2,TRBV13,TGTGCCAGCAGCCGACAGGGGACGAACACCGGGGAGCTGTTTTTT,CASSRQGTNTGELFF
.,.,TRBJ1-5,TRBV2,TGTGCCAGCAGTGGAGGGCCGGATCAGCCCCAGCATTTT,CASSGGPDQPQHF
.,.,TRBJ1-2,TRBV12-3/TRBV12-4,TGTGCCAGCGCCAGAGCGGTAATATATGGCTACACCTTC,CASARAVIYGYTF
.,TRBD1,TRBJ1-2,TRBV18,TGTGCCAGCTCTAAAACAGGGGGCCCCCTCAACTATGGCTACACCTTC,CASSKTGGPLNYGYTF
.,TRBD2,TRBJ2-5,TRBV7-8,TGTGCCAGCAGTAGTCCTGTAGCGGGGGGCCAAGAGACCCAGTACTTC,CASSSPVAGGQETQYF
.,.,TRBJ2-3,TRBV5-1,TGCGCCAGCAGCTTGGTAGGGGTACGGGGCACAGATACGCAGTATTTT,CASSLVGVRGTDTQYF
.,.,TRBJ1-4,TRBV12-3/TRBV12-4,TGTGCCAGCAGTTTACTGTCTAATGAAAAACTGTTTTTT,CASSLLSNEKLFF
.,TRBD1,TRBJ2-5,TRBV3-1/TRBV3-2,TGTGCCAGCAGCCACCAAAGACAGGGGCAGACCCAGTACTTC,CASSHQRQGQTQYF
once,TRBD2,TRBJ2-1,TRBV9,TGTGCCAGCAGCGTAGGCGGCGGGGGAAGCTCCTACAATGAGCAGTTCTTC,CASSVGGGGSSYNEQFF
.,.,TRBJ1-3,TRBV27,TGTGCCAGCAGTCCTCGGGGTCTCTCTGGAAACACCATATATTTT,CASSPRGLSGNTIYF
.,.,TRBJ2-3,TRBV7-9,TGTGCCAGCAGCTTAGCAGGGGGAATCACAGATACGCAGTATTTT,CASSLAGGITDTQYF
.,.,TRBJ2-5,TRBV11-2,TGTGCCAGCAGCGTACGGGAGACCCAGTACTTC,CASSVRETQYF
.,.,TRBJ2-7,TRBV5-1,TGCGCCAGCAGCCTGTGGGGGGATTCCTACGAGCAGTACTTC,CASSLWGDSYEQYF
.,.,TRBJ2-5,TRBV2,TGTGCCAGCAGCGCCCTCAGGGTTTGGGAGACCCAGTACTTC,CASSALRVWETQYF
.,.,TRBJ1-2,TRBV6-2/TRBV6-3,TGTGCCAGCAGTGAGCGGGACAATCATGGCTACACCTTC,CASSERDNHGYTF
.,TRBD1,TRBJ1-1,TRBV19,TGTGCCAGTAGTCCGAGACAGGGGATCACTGAAGCTTTCTTT,CASSPRQGITEAFF
.,TRBD1,TRBJ1-1,TRBV28,TGTGCCAGCAGTTTACGACGGACAGGGAGCACTGAAGCTTTCTTT,CASSLRRTGSTEAFF
few,.,TRBJ2-1,TRBV3-1/TRBV3-2,TGTGCCAGCAGCCAAGATCCGGGGTTCGATGAGCAGTTCTTC,CASSQDPGFDEQFF
.,TRBD1,TRBJ1-5,TRBV28,TGTGCCAGCAGCTTAGACAGGGGCGGTCAGCCCCAGCATTTT,CASSLDRGGQPQHF
.,.,TRBJ1-2,TRBV6-6,TGTGCCAGCAGTCCCGATCACGCGCGTGGCTACACCTTC,CASSPDHARGYTF
.,.,TRBJ1-5,TRBV4-1,TGCGCCAGCAGCCAAGACCGCGGTAATCAGCCCCAGCATTTT,CASSQDRGNQPQHF
.,.,TRBJ1-4,TRBV18,TGTGCCAGCTCCCCGAGCGGGGTTAATGAAAAACTGTTTTTT,CASSPSGVNEKLFF
.,.,TRBJ2-3,TRBV4-2,TGTGCCAGCAGCCAGCAGACTAAAGCAGATACGCAGTATTTT,CASSQQTKADTQYF
.,.,TRBJ2-1,TRBV3-1/TRBV3-2,TGTGCCAGCAGCCAAGACTGGATATCGGGGCAGTTCTTC,CASSQDWISGQFF
.,.,TRBJ2-7,TRBV6-5,TGTGCCAGCAGAGGAATGAGGCGGGGAAACTACGAGCAGTACTTC,CASRGMRRGNYEQYF
.,TRBD1,TRBJ1-6,TRBV5-5,TGTGCCAGCGGACAGGGGGATAATTCACCCCTCCACTTT,CASGQGDNSPLHF
.,.,TRBJ1-2,TRBV2,TGTGCCAGCAGTAGGGACTGGGGGGAAATCGGTGGCTACACCTTC,CASSRDWGEIGGYTF
.,TRBD1,TRBJ2-7,TRBV6-6,TGTGCCAGCAGTTCCGGGACAGCAAGCTCCTACGAGCAGTACTTC,CASSSGTASSYEQYF
.,TRBD2,TRBJ2-7,TRBV5-1,TGCGCCAGCAGTTTTAGCGGGGGGGCTTACGAGCAGTACTTC,CASSFSGGAYEQYF
.,.,TRBJ1-3,TRBV3-1/TRBV3-2,TGTGCCAGCAGCCAACCGGGACATGGAAACACCATATATTTT,CASSQPGHGNTIYF
.,.,TRBJ1-3,TRBV14,TGTGCCAGCAGCCACGCAGGAACCTCTGGAAACACCATATATTTT,CASSHAGTSGNTIYF
.,.,TRBJ2-7,TRBV27,TGTGCCAGCAGTTTATCGGTGGACAGCTACGAGCAGTACTTC,CASSLSVDSYEQYF
.,.,TRBJ2-6,TRBV14,TGTGCCAGCAGCCGCTGGAGCGCTGGGGCCAACGTCCTGACTTTC,CASSRWSAGANVLTF
.,TRBD2,TRBJ2-5,TRBV7-8,TGTGCCAGCAGCTTACGACTAGCCGGGACCCAGTACTTC,CASSLRLAGTQYF
.,TRBD1,TRBJ1-5,TRBV18,TGTGCCAGCTCACCACCGGCAGGACAGGGGAGCAATCAGCCCCAGCATTTT,CASSPPAGQGSNQPQHF
.,TRBD1,TRBJ1-2,TRBV5-4,TGTGCCAGCAGCCGGCCCGGGACAGGGGGCGGGCGACATGGCTACACCTTC,CASSRPGTGGGRHGYTF
few,TRBD2,TRBJ2-7,TRBV5-1,TGCGCCAGCAGCTCACGGACTAGCGGGGCCTACGAGCAGTACTTC,CASSSRTSGAYEQYF
.,.,TRBJ1-2,TRBV20-1,TGCAGTGCTTACAGAGCTGGCTACACCTTC,CSAYRAGYTF
.,.,TRBJ1-4,TRBV5-4,TGTGCCAGCAGCTGGGGCAACCCAGGAACTAATGAAAAACTGTTTTTT,CASSWGNPGTNEKLFF
.,.,TRBJ1-1,TRBV5-1,TGCGCCAGCAGCCCATCGAACACAGGGACTGAAGCTTTCTTT,CASSPSNTGTEAFF